This TCR beta chain was identified during a study of T cell responses to AZD1222 COVID-19 vaccine. The wider study: Doses given second, at about 4 or about 12 weeks, were pooled. Overall study results and limits: No repertoire was sampled before or during the peak T cell response, only after it.

The table came from immunoSEQ multiplex PCR; TCRdb's copy has only in-frame clones and leaves some out. The sample contains roughly 90,000 clones, around 85% of which appear only once. CDR1 and CDR2 from the germline V gene are SGDLS and YYNGEE. The CDR3 is made up of 15 amino acids. Trimming shortened V by 1 base and J by 5 bases, and 15 bases separated the two germline ends. About this clone: Its antigen is unidentified.

The chain couples TRBV9 to TRBJ2-5, with TRBD1 as a possible D gene (6 bases). Source: peripheral blood, taken on day 0 of AZD1222 vaccination. This clonotype was sampled from an adult in good health. CDR3 coding DNA: TGTGCCAGCAGCGTACAGGGGTACCAGGATGAGACCCAGTACTTC. Residues: CASSVQGYQDETQYF.